These 20 T cell receptor beta chains came from one sample sequenced in a study of CD8+ T cells in alopecia areata. Indicated treatment: oral pan-JAK inhibitor, 5-10 mg twice daily. cDNA serving as the sequencing template came from extracted, reverse transcribed RNA. Libraries were prepared by immunoSEQ multiplex PCR; TCRdb keeps only in-frame clonotypes and omits some of them. The sample contains about 200,000 clones, 30% to 40% of which appear only once. The sequencing here drew on CD4+ T cells sorted from blood, taken at approximately week 31, from a patient treated with tofacitinib. The source is a human donor with alopecia areata.

The chain has TRBV10-3 and TRBJ2-7; 9 bases are shared with TRBD2. Germline loops: CDR1 ENHRY, CDR2 SYGVKD. The V gene end was trimmed by 4 bases and the J gene end by 0 bases; junction bases not matched to a gene: 1. This CDR3 has 14 amino acids. CDR3 region: CAISGSGSSYEQYF. The CDR3 DNA is TGTGCCATCAGTGGTAGCGGGAGCTCCTACGAGCAGTACTTC.

The J gene is TRBJ1-2, the V gene TRBV2; 8 nucleotides line up with TRBD1. CDR3 length equals 11 residues. Germline trimming cut 11 bases from V and 4 bases from J; bases unmatched to any gene: 3. Germline V gene sequence: CDR1 SNHLY, CDR2 FYNNEI. The CDR3 region is CAGTGGYGYTF. DNA of the CDR3: TGTGCCGGAACAGGGGGCTATGGCTACACCTTC. The full variable domain, rest sourced from reference TRBV2 and TRBJ1-2, is EPEVTQTPSHQVTQMGQEVILRCVPISNHLYFYWYRQILGQKVEFLVSFYNNEISEKSEIFDDQFSVERPDGSNFTLKIRSTKLEDSAMYFCAGTGGYGYTFGSGTRLTVV.

This clone turned up a few times. The rearrangement joins TRBV7-9 to TRBJ2-7; 10 bases are shared with TRBD1. The V and J ends lost 5 bases and 6 bases, in that order; junction bases with no gene match: 7. The CDR3 runs to 14 residues. Germline values: CDR1 SEHNR, CDR2 FQNEAQ (reference sequence). The CDR3 coding sequence is TGTGCCAGCAGCCCCAGGACAGGGGGTAGCGAGCAGTACTTC. It is translated as CASSPRTGGSEQYF.

Only a few counts were recorded for this clone. The gene calls are TRBV5-6 and TRBJ1-2, with D maybe TRBD1 (5 bases). Trimming took 4 bases from V and 4 from J, leaving 17 bases between them. The CDR3 is 15 amino acids. Germline V gives CDR1 SGHDT, CDR2 YYEEEE. CDR3 residues: CASSLAGARGYGYTF. In nucleotides, the CDR3 is TGTGCCAGCAGCCTTGCCGGGGCGAGGGGCTATGGCTACACCTTC. Using reference TRBV5-6 and TRBJ1-2 for the parts outside the CDR3, the full variable domain is DAGVTQSPTHLIKTRGQQVTLRCSPKSGHDTVSWYQQALGQGPQFIFQYYEEEERQRGNFPDRFSGHQFPNYSSELNVNALLLGDSALYLCASSLAGARGYGYTFGSGTRLTVV.

There are a few counts of this clone. This chain links TRBV6-1 with TRBJ1-2; 7 nucleotides agree with TRBD1. This CDR3 contains 14 residues. With 6 bases clipped from V and 6 bases from J, the junction kept 10 bases outside the gene matches. Germline lookup yields CDR1 MNHNS and CDR2 SASEGT. The CDR3 bases are TGTGCCAGCAGCCGAAGACAGGGAGCAGATGGCTACACCTTC. Its protein product is CASSRRQGADGYTF.

As regards this clone: The sample holds other DNA sequences that translate to the same CDR3. This CDR3 is CASSRQGSGYTF. The CDR3 DNA is TGTGCCAGCAGTCGACAGGGGTCTGGCTACACCTTC. The rearrangement joins TRBV6-6 to TRBJ1-2; 8 positions match TRBD1. The V gene's germline CDR1 is MNHNY and CDR2 SVGAGI (reference sequence). J gave up 7 bases and V 5 bases, and 3 bases lay outside the gene matches. The CDR3 has 12 amino acids.

In this sample, this clone turned up a few times. This chain connects TRBV5-1 to TRBJ1-2, with D maybe TRBD1 (6 bases). CDR3 length: 15 residues. The ends were cut back, 0 bases at V and 3 bases at J, with 12 bases in the middle. From germline, CDR1 is SGHRS and CDR2 YFSETQ. The CDR3 DNA reads as TGCGCCAGCAGCTTGGGACAGGTTCCCCACTATGGCTACACCTTC. This translates into CASSLGQVPHYGYTF. Full variable domain (remainder filled in from reference TRBV5-1 and TRBJ1-2): KAGVTQTPRYLIKTRGQQVTLSCSPISGHRSVSWYQQTPGQGLQFLFEYFSETQRNKGNFPGRFSGRQFSNSRSEMNVSTLELGDSALYLCASSLGQVPHYGYTFGSGTRLTVV.

This clone was observed a few times. The genes are TRBV19 and TRBJ1-6, with D possibly TRBD1 on 6 matching bases. Germline values: CDR1 LNHDA, CDR2 SQIVND (reference sequence). The CDR3 runs 15 residues. V was trimmed by 5 bases and J by 9 bases, leaving 17 bases between them. CDR3 amino acids: CASSRKGGEGSPLHF. The CDR3 nucleotides read TGTGCCAGTAGTCGGAAAGGGGGTGAAGGTTCACCCCTCCACTTT.

The sample holds one count of this clone. This chain joins TRBV2 and TRBJ2-5, with D perhaps given as TRBD1 or TRBD2 (6 bases each). The germline CDR1 and CDR2 sequences are SNHLY and FYNNEI. The V end lost 5 bases, the J end lost 1 base, and 14 bases lay between the germline ends. The CDR3 runs 15 residues. CDR3 residues: CASSRQGTPQETQYF. The DNA of the CDR3 is TGTGCCAGCAGTCGGCAGGGGACTCCCCAAGAGACCCAGTACTTC.

J is TRBJ1-1 and V is TRBV5-1; no clear D. Germline V lookup: CDR1 SGHRS, CDR2 YFSETQ. The CDR3 spans 15 residues. V was cut by 5 bases and J by 1 base, with 15 bases left in between. CDR3 amino acids: CASRNQEAGNTEAFF. The CDR3 nucleotides are TGCGCCAGCAGAAACCAAGAGGCAGGGAACACTGAAGCTTTCTTT.

The V gene is TRBV10-3, the J gene TRBJ1-5; no clear D gene. The germline V gene has CDR1 ENHRY and CDR2 SYGVKD. V dropped 0 bases and J dropped 0 bases, with 6 bases sitting between them. The CDR3 totals 15 residues. The CDR3 DNA sequence: TGTGCCATCAGTGAGTCGGACGGTAGCAATCAGCCCCAGCATTTT. Its translation: CAISESDGSNQPQHF.

This clone was found many times. The chain links TRBV25-1 to TRBJ1-2, with TRBD1 as a possible D gene (6 bases). V was cut by 5 bases and J by 7 bases, with 11 bases left in between. Germline CDR1 is MGHDK and CDR2 is SYGVNS. CDR3 length: 12 amino acids. The CDR3 loop is CASSPTRGGYTF. CDR3 DNA sequence: TGTGCCAGCAGTCCAACCAGGGGTGGCTACACCTTC.

This clone has only one observation. The chain carries TRBV27 and TRBJ1-2; D is perhaps TRBD1 (6 bases). The CDR3 is made up of 14 amino acids. Trimming took off 5 bases at V and 5 bases at J, with 15 bases between the two ends. CDR1 is MNHEY and CDR2 is SMNVEV in the germline V gene (reference sequence). The DNA of the CDR3 is TGTGCCAGCAGTCCATACACCCAGGGGTATGGCTACACCTTC. Amino acid sequence: CASSPYTQGYGYTF.

This clone appeared a few times. This sequence joins TRBV6-5 and TRBJ1-1; TRBD1 might be the D (6 bases). CDR1 is MNHEY, CDR2 SVGAGI, per germline. This CDR3 is built from 14 residues. Trimming took off 6 bases at V and 1 base at J, with 12 bases between the two ends. The CDR3 DNA is TGTGCCAGCAGACTCGGACAGCCGAACACTGAAGCTTTCTTT. Protein: CASRLGQPNTEAFF.

A few counts support this clone. The chain is built from TRBV6-5 and TRBJ1-2, with D possibly being TRBD1 (6 bases). In germline, CDR1 is MNHEY, CDR2 SVGAGI. V was cut by 7 bases and J by 5 bases, with 17 bases left in between. The CDR3 contains 14 residues. In DNA, the CDR3 is TGTGCCAGCAACCCGACCGGGACACCTTATGGCTACACCTTC. Amino acid sequence: CASNPTGTPYGYTF.

V gene TRBV5-6 combines with J gene TRBJ1-1; a weak D match, TRBD1 (5 bases). Trimming pared 3 bases from V and 1 base from J, leaving 13 bases between. The CDR3 consists of 15 residues. Germline loops: CDR1 SGHDT, CDR2 YYEEEE. The CDR3 here is CASSSWGSGNTEAFF. As DNA, the CDR3 is TGTGCCAGCAGCTCCTGGGGGTCAGGGAACACTGAAGCTTTCTTT.

For this clone: The same CDR3 is also encoded by other DNA sequences in this sample. The chain is built from TRBV5-1 and TRBJ2-1; D is ambiguous. The CDR3 is made up of 11 amino acids. Trimming removed 1 base from V and 4 bases from J, with 0 bases in between. Germline V gene data show CDR1 as SGHRS and CDR2 as YFSETQ. The CDR3 is CASSLYNEQFF. Here the CDR3 DNA reads TGCGCCAGCAGCTTGTACAATGAGCAGTTCTTC.

This clone was seen more than once but under ten times. The rearrangement links TRBV6-5 to TRBJ1-1; no clear D. The germline V gene encodes CDR1 MNHEY and CDR2 SVGAGI. Trimming pared 0 bases from V and 0 bases from J, leaving 8 bases between. This CDR3 spans 15 amino acids. CDR3 DNA sequence: TGTGCCAGCAGTTACTCGACCAATGTGAACACTGAAGCTTTCTTT. Translated: CASSYSTNVNTEAFF.

The V and J genes are TRBV7-6 and TRBJ2-2; TRBD2 aligns across 11 bases. The CDR3 sequence is 15 residues long. V shed 3 bases and J 6 bases; nucleotides not matched to a gene: 3. Germline V gives CDR1 SGHVS, CDR2 FNYEAQ. The CDR3 DNA reads TGTGCCAGCAGCTTTAGCGGGGGGGCATCCGGGGAGCTGTTTTTT. The encoded protein is CASSFSGGASGELFF. Combining the CDR3 with reference TRBV7-6 and TRBJ2-2 gives the whole variable domain GAGVSQSPRYKVTKRGQDVALRCDPISGHVSLYWYRQALGQGPEFLTYFNYEAQQDKSGLPNDRFSAERPEGSISTLTIQRTEQRDSAMYRCASSFSGGASGELFFGEGSRLTVL.

This chain connects TRBV5-6 to TRBJ1-1, with 7 positions matching TRBD1. V shed 4 bases and J 5 bases; nucleotides not matched to a gene: 17. Germline CDR1 is SGHDT and CDR2 is YYEEEE. This CDR3 has 17 residues. The CDR3: CASSPFLVWAGGTEAFF. The DNA of the CDR3 is TGTGCCAGCAGCCCCTTCTTAGTTTGGGCAGGGGGTACTGAAGCTTTCTTT.